The clone carrying this TCR beta chain occurred a few times. Its antigen is still unknown. This entry comes from a study of response to subunit inactivated influenza vaccine. CDR1 is MNHEY and CDR2 is SVGEGT in the germline V gene. V was shortened by 2 bases and J by 5 bases, with 9 bases between the two germline ends. The CDR3 runs to 13 residues. Study conclusions and caveats: After each seasonal influenza vaccination, few new T cells are recruited, the authors suggested.

TCRdb used MiXCR to reprocess the RT-PCR reads, holding one entry per CDR3 protein. The repertoire includes about 780,000 distinct CDR3 sequences, approximately 17% of them detected once, and 11% sits in the top ten. The sequence derives from a man aged 50-60 years who received an inactivated influenza vaccine. V is TRBV6-2 or TRBV6-3 and J is TRBJ1-1; no clear D gene. The sequencing used PBMCs from blood, collected more than 4 days after vaccination. In DNA, the CDR3 is TGTGCCAGCAGTTACGGTAGGGTGACTGAAGCTTTCTTT. Residues: CASSYGRVTEAFF.